This entry features one T cell receptor beta chain sequence. Its target antigen remains unknown. The record has no base qualities; no much larger clone is one base away. Each collaborating institution followed its own protocols to collect whole blood in K2EDTA tubes. Collaborator samples were shipped for TCRbeta analysis as frozen whole blood, isolated PBMCs, or DNA extracted from either sample type. The immunoSEQ Assay, a bias-controlled multiplex PCR, was used to amplify TCRbeta CDR3 regions from genomic DNA. Per the original workflow: The number of nucleated cells in each sample was estimated from the amplification of reference gene primers within the assay. To quantify the absolute abundance of each unique TCRbeta CDR3 rearrangement, sequence reads were collapsed and filtered. For each sample, productive Simpson clonality was calculated as the square root of Simpson's diversity index across productive rearrangements. TCRdb mirrors the immuneACCESS table, restricted to in-frame sequences. Some clones are absent from its copies; in checked studies, under half trace to an unresolved V gene, and the reason for the others is unknown. That table supplies the V and J calls and clone size; D and trimming were determined from the DNA. The sample includes about 190,000 clones, with 88% observed a single time. Jointly, the top ten make up around 6% of the sample.

According to the germline V gene (reference sequence), CDR1 reads LNHDA and CDR2 reads SQIVND. The junction shows trimming of 5 bases on V and 6 bases on J, and the gene matches do not reach 11 bases of it. The CDR3 measures 15 amino acids from cysteine to phenylalanine. This entry keeps only the CDR3 DNA: 45 bases, framed from base 1. The data stem from a study of blood T cell repertoires in COVID-19 (TCRdb year 2020). Context from the whole study: Collaborator samples came from the United States, Italy and Spain and covered acute and convalescent phases of COVID-19. The prospective study material was composed of cDNA or gDNA derived from T cells, B-cell-depleted T cells, or PBMCs. The dataset comprised deeply sampled blood TCRbeta repertoires from subjects exposed to, actively infected with, or recovered from COVID-19. The repertoires were released in a freely available public database meant as a resource for research on the immune response to SARS-CoV-2. The samples were drawn from two sources: the first 160 participants of the ongoing ImmuneRACE study, and fewer than 1,500 subjects contributed by 6 global collaborators. Nearly every sample came with metadata listing a de-identified subject ID, COVID-19 status, age in years and sex. Where available, HLA class I and class II types were taken from metadata supplied by the sample provider and were not determined by assay-based typing.

Here is what the overall study found, with its caveats: How much clinical and demographic metadata was included differed by source and by participant, and the metadata was provided uncurated.

This chain joins TRBV19 to TRBJ1-1; a stretch of 8 junction bases matches TRBD1. This receptor was identified in a man between 35 and 55 years old with active or convalescent COVID-19. Material for sequencing was peripheral blood. DNA sequence: TGTGCCAGTAGTGGTCGACAGGGGATGATTGCTGAAGCTTTCTTT. It translates as CASSGRQGMIAEAFF.